These 24 T cell receptor beta chains were all obtained from the same sample, sequenced in a study of blood T cell repertoires in COVID-19. Measured with immunoSEQ multiplex PCR; TCRdb has only the in-frame clones, and not every one. The repertoire holds 250,000 to 350,000 clones, with 88% as singletons. Sequenced material: peripheral blood. The source of these receptors is a woman aged 25 to 45 who had recovered from COVID-19.

The V call is TRBV28, the J call TRBJ1-1, with D possibly being TRBD1 (5 bases). Germline CDR1 is MDHEN and CDR2 is SYDVKM. The CDR3 has 14 residues. Deletions cut 4 bases from V and 2 bases from J, with 11 bases between. Here the CDR3 reads CASSSGGSNTEAFF. DNA for the CDR3: TGTGCCAGCAGTTCGGGGGGGTCAAACACTGAAGCTTTCTTT.

The chain couples TRBV7-3 to TRBJ2-1, with D hard to call. In germline, CDR1 is SGHTA, CDR2 FQGTGA. The CDR3 covers 15 residues. Trimming pared 5 bases from V and 0 bases from J, leaving 11 bases between. The CDR3: CASSPIAGSYNEQFF. The CDR3 DNA reads TGTGCCAGCAGCCCAATTGCCGGCTCCTACAATGAGCAGTTCTTC.

V and J are TRBV28 and TRBJ2-7; 9 nucleotides line up with TRBD2. Germline CDR1 and CDR2: MDHEN and SYDVKM. Trimming at V came to 2 bases and at J to 3 bases, leaving 5 bases not matched to a gene. There are 15 residues in the CDR3. The CDR3 protein is CASSLGSSGDYEQYF. In nucleotides, the CDR3 is TGTGCCAGCAGTTTAGGGTCTAGCGGGGACTACGAGCAGTACTTC.

This clone was observed a single time. The chain carries TRBV5-4 and TRBJ1-3; D unclear. The CDR3 has 16 amino acids. Germline-derived CDR1 and CDR2 are SGHNT and YYREEE (reference sequence). Trimming took off 0 bases at V and 1 base at J, with 11 bases between the two ends. The CDR3 nucleotides read TGTGCCAGCAGCTTGGACAGACGTTTTTCTGGAAACACCATATATTTT. It translates to CASSLDRRFSGNTIYF.

The chain links TRBV28 to TRBJ1-5; no firm D call. The CDR3 has 14 amino acids. V was clipped by 4 bases and J by 9 bases, with 16 bases between them. CDR1 and CDR2 from the germline V gene are MDHEN and SYDVKM. CDR3: CASSSDTLSRPQHF. CDR3 DNA: TGTGCCAGCAGTTCCGACACTTTGTCTCGGCCCCAGCATTTT.

This clone showed up just once. V gene TRBV4-1 combines with J gene TRBJ2-7; TRBD1 matches 9 bases. J lost 4 bases, V lost 2 bases, and 3 bases had no gene match. The CDR3 has 14 residues. Germline V gene data show CDR1 as MGHRA and CDR2 as YSYEKL. The CDR3 spells CASSQTQGAYEQYF. In DNA form, the CDR3 reads TGCGCCAGCAGCCAAACACAGGGGGCATACGAGCAGTACTTC.

V and J are TRBV7-8 and TRBJ1-5, with 10 nucleotides matching TRBD1. Germline trimming cut 4 bases from V and 0 bases from J; bases unmatched to any gene: 3. This CDR3 comprises 16 residues. From germline, CDR1 is SGHVS and CDR2 FQNEAQ. CDR3 protein: CASSWTGGNSNQPQHF. In DNA, the CDR3 is TGTGCCAGCAGCTGGACAGGGGGAAATAGCAATCAGCCCCAGCATTTT.

The rearrangement joins TRBV24-1 to TRBJ1-1, with 7 nucleotides matching TRBD1. Trimming at V came to 4 bases and at J to 6 bases, leaving 4 bases not matched to a gene. CDR1 and CDR2 (germline): KGHDR, SFDVKD. The CDR3 has 13 amino acids. This chain's CDR3 is CATSDPDRSEAFF. The CDR3, as DNA: TGTGCCACCAGTGACCCGGACAGGTCTGAAGCTTTCTTT.

The chain carries TRBV6-4 and TRBJ2-1; D possibly corresponds to TRBD2 (6 bases). CDR3 length equals 15 residues. Between the trimmed V and J ends, which lost 3 bases and 4 bases, there was a span of 13 bases. Germline V lookup: CDR1 MRHNA, CDR2 SNTAGT. This chain's CDR3 is CASSEKSSVYNEQFF. DNA of the CDR3: TGTGCCAGCAGTGAGAAGTCTAGCGTTTACAATGAGCAGTTCTTC.

The rearrangement joins TRBV16 to TRBJ2-7, with a tentative D call TRBD2 (6 bases). Trimming took 4 bases from V and 5 from J, leaving 15 bases between them. Germline CDR1 is KGHSY and CDR2 is FQNENV. CDR3 length equals 14 residues. DNA for the CDR3: TGTGCCAGCAGCCTTGACACGGGGGTGGACGAGCAGTACTTC. Residues: CASSLDTGVDEQYF.

This sequence joins TRBV24-1 and TRBJ1-4; 7 bases align to TRBD1. The CDR3 contains 15 residues. CDR1 and CDR2 (germline): KGHDR, SFDVKD. After removal of 3 bases from V and 6 bases from J, the junction contained 6 bases not matched to a gene. The CDR3 loop reads CATSDPTGKDEKLFF. In nucleotides, the CDR3 is TGTGCCACCAGTGATCCGACAGGGAAGGATGAAAAACTGTTTTTT.

The chain is built from TRBV24-1 and TRBJ1-2, with a possible D match to TRBD1 (5 bases). The CDR3 covers 14 residues. V lost 2 bases, J lost 6 bases, and 12 bases lay in between. Germline V gene lookup returns CDR1 KGHDR and CDR2 SFDVKD. The CDR3 DNA reads as TGTGCCACCAGTGATTGGTCGACAGATCATGGCTACACCTTC. It codes for CATSDWSTDHGYTF.

The CDR3 loop is CASSLVTRGGYGYTF. The DNA of the CDR3 is TGCGCCAGCAGCTTGGTAACTAGGGGAGGCTATGGCTACACCTTC. The V call is TRBV5-1, the J call TRBJ1-2; D is perhaps TRBD1 (5 bases). Germline V CDR1 and CDR2: SGHRS, YFSETQ. Trimming took off 0 bases at V and 4 bases at J, with 13 bases between the two ends. CDR3 length: 15 residues.

CDR3 in amino acids: CAISESGRATYEQYF. Written as DNA, the CDR3 is TGTGCCATCAGTGAATCCGGCAGGGCAACCTACGAGCAGTACTTC. The chain recombines TRBV10-3 with TRBJ2-7; tentative D call: TRBD1 (5 bases). Trimming left V 3 bases short and J 2 bases short, with 14 bases between. The CDR3 has 15 amino acids. Germline CDR1 and CDR2: ENHRY and SYGVKD.

The chain combines TRBV6-2 or TRBV6-3 with TRBJ2-7; a possible D gene is TRBD2 (5 bases). The CDR3 extends over 14 amino acids. Germline CDR1 and CDR2: MNHEY and SVGEGT. V lost 2 bases and J 2 bases, leaving 10 bases between the germline ends. The CDR3: CASSYGQEAYEQYF. The CDR3 DNA reads as TGTGCCAGCAGTTACGGGCAGGAGGCCTACGAGCAGTACTTC.

The chain links TRBV5-8 to TRBJ2-7; TRBD1 is a possible D gene (6 bases). This CDR3 contains 15 residues. Germline V CDR1 and CDR2: SGHTS, YDEGEE. V lost 4 bases to trimming and J lost 0 bases, with 14 bases between them. DNA for the CDR3: TGTGCCAGCAGCCCTCGACAGGTAGTCTCCTACGAGCAGTACTTC. Translated, it gives CASSPRQVVSYEQYF. Based on the CDR3 plus reference TRBV5-8 and TRBJ2-7, the full variable domain is EAGVTQSPTHLIKTRGQQATLRCSPISGHTSVYWYQQALGLGLQFLLWYDEGEERNRGNFPPRFSGRQFPNYSSELNVNALELEDSALYLCASSPRQVVSYEQYFGPGTRLTVT.

The CDR3 sequence is CASSQTNSNQPQHF. Written as DNA, the CDR3 is TGTGCCAGCAGTCAAACAAATAGCAATCAGCCCCAGCATTTT. The chain uses TRBV6-2 or TRBV6-3 and TRBJ1-5; D gene unclear. Trimming stripped 5 bases from V and 0 bases from J, with 8 bases between. Germline V CDR1 and CDR2: MNHEY, SVGEGT. There are 14 residues in the CDR3.

The V call is TRBV7-3, the J call TRBJ2-1; D might be TRBD1 (6 bases). The germline gives CDR1 SGHTA, CDR2 FQGTGA. V was clipped by 2 bases and J by 2 bases, with 19 bases between them. This CDR3 comprises 18 residues. For the CDR3, the DNA is TGTGCCAGCAGCTTACAACTCCCCGGACAGAGAACCTACAATGAGCAGTTCTTC. Translating gives CASSLQLPGQRTYNEQFF.

This chain connects TRBV19 to TRBJ2-7, with 8 bases that match TRBD1. The CDR3 spans 15 residues. Germline V gene sequence: CDR1 LNHDA, CDR2 SQIVND (reference sequence). V shed 4 bases and J 0 bases; nucleotides not matched to a gene: 5. The CDR3 loop is CASSNRGSGSYEQYF. CDR3 bases: TGTGCCAGTAGTAACAGGGGGTCGGGCTCCTACGAGCAGTACTTC.

The chain employs TRBV28 and TRBJ1-6, with 11 nucleotides matching TRBD1. Per the germline V gene, CDR1 is MDHEN and CDR2 is SYDVKM. The CDR3 runs 15 residues. V trimming: 6 bases; J trimming: 10 bases; junction bases outside the gene matches: 8. The CDR3 region is CASRFPGQGGSPLHF. In DNA, the CDR3 is TGTGCCAGCAGATTCCCGGGACAGGGGGGATCACCCCTCCACTTT.

The chain employs TRBV5-1 and TRBJ1-1; D is perhaps TRBD1 (5 bases). The CDR3 is 18 amino acids. Germline V lookup: CDR1 SGHRS, CDR2 YFSETQ. V lost 1 base to trimming and J lost 1 base, with 20 bases between them. The DNA for the CDR3 is TGCGCCAGCAGCTTGACCCTCGGGGGTCGGGGAGGGAACACTGAAGCTTTCTTT. Its translation is CASSLTLGGRGGNTEAFF.

This sequence joins TRBV6-5 and TRBJ1-5; 12 positions match TRBD1. CDR3 length: 15 residues. With 6 bases clipped from V and 7 bases from J, the junction kept 7 bases outside the gene matches. Germline CDR1 MNHEY, CDR2 SVGAGI. CDR3 in DNA: TGTGCCAGCAGCGGGACAGGGGGCGGCCGACAGCCCCAGCATTTT. This encodes CASSGTGGGRQPQHF.

This rearrangement joins TRBV9 to TRBJ1-5, with a tentative D call TRBD1 (6 bases). This CDR3 comprises 16 residues. Germline CDR1 SGDLS, CDR2 YYNGEE. V was cut by 0 bases and J by 2 bases, with 12 bases left in between. CDR3 sequence reads: CASSVEREGGNQPQHF. The DNA of the CDR3 is TGTGCCAGCAGCGTAGAAAGGGAGGGGGGCAATCAGCCCCAGCATTTT.

The V call is TRBV5-1, the J call TRBJ2-2; the D gene is possibly TRBD2 (5 bases). Germline CDR1 is SGHRS and CDR2 is YFSETQ. CDR3 length: 14 amino acids. V was cut by 4 bases and J by 5 bases, with 12 bases left in between. CDR3 DNA: TGCGCCAGCAGCCTGTCCCAGCGGACCGGGGAGCTGTTTTTT. Protein product: CASSLSQRTGELFF.